These 18 T cell receptor beta chains came from one sample sequenced in a study of response to subunit inactivated influenza vaccine. Via MiXCR, TCRdb re-called the RT-PCR reads, giving one row per CDR3 protein. This sample yields 150,000 or so distinct CDR3 sequences, of which about 11% are seen a single time; roughly 33% belongs to the top ten. The sequenced sample was CD8+ T cells sorted from PBMCs, obtained approximately 25 months after vaccination. Receptor source: a man aged 45 to 75 who received an inactivated influenza vaccine.

This clonotype was counted ten times or more. V usage is TRBV19 and J usage is TRBJ1-1; no clear D gene. Germline values: CDR1 LNHDA, CDR2 SQIVND (reference sequence). The CDR3 is 14 residues long. The V end lost 3 bases, the J end lost 5 bases, and 13 bases lay between the germline ends. This chain's CDR3 is CASSMVSGGTEAFF. The CDR3, as DNA: TGTGCCAGTAGTATGGTTTCCGGCGGGACTGAAGCTTTCTTT. The full variable domain, in which reference TRBV19 and TRBJ1-1 provide the parts outside the CDR3, is DGGITQSPKYLFRKEGQNVTLSCEQNLNHDAMYWYRQDPGQGLRLIYYSQIVNDFQKGDIAEGYSVSREKKESFPLTVTSAQKNPTAFYLCASSMVSGGTEAFFGQGTRLTVV.

The chain employs TRBV20-1 and TRBJ2-5; no clear D gene. This CDR3 contains 12 residues. Germline CDR1 is DFQATT and CDR2 is SNEGSKA (reference sequence). The ends were cut back, 2 bases at V and 2 bases at J, with 6 bases in the middle. CDR3 protein: CSARMGQETQYF. The CDR3 coding sequence is TGCAGTGCTAGAATGGGTCAAGAGACCCAGTACTTC.

The gene calls are TRBV3-1 and TRBJ2-3, with 8 positions matching TRBD2. The length of the CDR3 is 16 residues. Germline V gives CDR1 LGHDT, CDR2 YNNKEL (reference sequence). After removal of 3 bases from V and 3 bases from J, the junction contained 8 bases not matched to a gene. The chain's CDR3 is CASSHLTSGKTDTQYF. Here the CDR3 DNA reads TGTGCCAGCAGCCATTTAACTAGCGGAAAAACAGATACGCAGTATTTT.

This sequence joins TRBV9 and TRBJ2-2; D is ambiguous. The germline V gene has CDR1 SGDLS and CDR2 YYNGEE. The V gene lost 4 bases and the J gene lost 1 base, with 8 bases spanning the gap. This CDR3 spans 14 amino acids. CDR3 coding DNA: TGTGCCAGCAGCACCCTAGGGAACACCGGGGAGCTGTTTTTT. It encodes CASSTLGNTGELFF.

DNA of the CDR3: TGCAGCGTTCCCTCGCCCGGGGTGGGCAATGAGCAGTTCTTC. Translation gives CSVPSPGVGNEQFF. V gene TRBV29-1 combines with J gene TRBJ2-1; TRBD2 might be the D (5 bases). Trimming took off 5 bases at V and 6 bases at J, with 17 bases between the two ends. Germline V gives CDR1 SQVTM, CDR2 ANQGSEA. The CDR3 extends over 14 amino acids.

This clonotype came up a few times. The chain couples TRBV18 to TRBJ2-7, with TRBD2 identical over 10 bases. Losses at the gene ends were 2 bases for V and 3 bases for J; bases not matched to a gene: 4. The CDR3 totals 15 residues. From germline, CDR1 is KGHSH and CDR2 LQKENI. CDR3 sequence (DNA): TGTGCCAGCTCACCAAAGGAGCGGGGGGGCTACGAGCAGTACTTC. Its translation: CASSPKERGGYEQYF.

The genes are TRBV6-5 and TRBJ2-7; D is undetermined. The CDR3 runs to 13 residues. Germline CDR1 MNHEY, CDR2 SVGAGI. V was trimmed by 2 bases and J by 2 bases, leaving 7 bases between them. CDR3 in DNA: TGTGCCAGCAGTTACGGGGAAGCCTACGAGCAGTACTTC. It translates to CASSYGEAYEQYF.

The chain links TRBV12-3 or TRBV12-4 to TRBJ1-4, with D possibly matching TRBD1 (5 bases). Trimming removed 5 bases at V and 7 bases at J, with 17 bases between. This CDR3 comprises 15 residues. This chain's CDR3 is CASSGTGLAGEKLFF. DNA of the CDR3: TGTGCCAGCAGTGGTACGGGACTAGCGGGTGAAAAACTGTTTTTT.

The chain links TRBV27 to TRBJ2-7; TRBD2 aligns across 8 bases. This CDR3 is 15 amino acids long. CDR1 and CDR2 from the germline V gene are MNHEY and SMNVEV (reference sequence). V trimming: 1 base; J trimming: 1 base; junction bases outside the gene matches: 3. The CDR3 reads CASSLWRGESYEQYF. CDR3 DNA: TGTGCCAGCAGTTTATGGCGGGGGGAGTCCTACGAGCAGTACTTC.

In its sample, this clonotype was seen many times. The V and J genes are TRBV7-8 and TRBJ2-7, with D possibly called TRBD1 or TRBD2 (5 bases each). The CDR3 runs 16 residues. CDR1 is SGHVS, CDR2 FQNEAQ, per germline. V lost 0 bases to trimming and J lost 0 bases, with 12 bases between them. CDR3 region: CASSLAQAGSSYEQYF. The CDR3 DNA is TGTGCCAGCAGCTTAGCGCAAGCAGGGAGCTCCTACGAGCAGTACTTC.

The rearrangement links TRBV20-1 to TRBJ2-1, with 11 bases fitting TRBD1. CDR1 DFQATT and CDR2 SNEGSKA come from the germline V gene (reference sequence). Germline trimming cut 4 bases from V and 2 bases from J; bases unmatched to any gene: 4. The CDR3 is 15 residues long. In DNA, the CDR3 is TGCAGTGCTACGGACAGGGGGCGCGCCTACAATGAGCAGTTCTTC. Its translation is CSATDRGRAYNEQFF.

The table lists this clonotype with a few counts. The chain couples TRBV2 to TRBJ1-1; unclear D gene. V was clipped by 7 bases and J by 1 base, with 10 bases between them. The CDR3 runs to 13 residues. Looked up from germline, CDR1 is SNHLY and CDR2 is FYNNEI. As DNA, the CDR3 is TGTGCCAGCACAAAACGGGGGAACACTGAAGCTTTCTTT. It yields the protein CASTKRGNTEAFF.

This clonotype has ten or more counts. This chain uses TRBV7-6 with TRBJ1-1, with D hard to call. The V gene lost 1 base and the J gene lost 4 bases, with 7 bases spanning the gap. The CDR3 contains 13 residues. The germline V gene has CDR1 SGHVS and CDR2 FNYEAQ. CDR3 in amino acids: CASSLDPGTEAFF. CDR3 in DNA: TGTGCCAGCAGCTTAGACCCAGGCACTGAAGCTTTCTTT.

This clonotype occurred a few times. J is TRBJ2-5 and V is TRBV5-1; D may be TRBD2 (7 bases). The germline V gene has CDR1 SGHRS and CDR2 YFSETQ. Trimming took off 5 bases at V and 2 bases at J, with 10 bases between the two ends. The CDR3 extends over 13 amino acids. Here the CDR3 reads CASRRGGQETQYF. The CDR3 region has the DNA TGCGCCAGCAGGAGGGGGGGACAAGAGACCCAGTACTTC.

The gene calls are TRBV29-1 and TRBJ2-7; D is undetermined. Trimming shortened V by 1 base and J by 6 bases, and 13 bases separated the two germline ends. Germline CDR1 is SQVTM and CDR2 is ANQGSEA. This CDR3 has 13 residues. The CDR3 sequence: CSVEVGVSGEQYF. CDR3 bases: TGCAGCGTTGAAGTTGGGGTTTCGGGCGAGCAGTACTTC.

This clonotype has at least ten counts. This chain joins TRBV4-1 and TRBJ1-5; maybe TRBD1 (5 bases). Germline CDR1 and CDR2: MGHRA and YSYEKL. This CDR3 is 13 amino acids long. V lost 4 bases to trimming and J lost 5 bases, with 9 bases between them. The chain's CDR3 is CASSRRVDQPQHF. CDR3 in DNA: TGCGCCAGCAGCCGCAGGGTGGATCAGCCCCAGCATTTT.

The gene calls are TRBV6-1 and TRBJ2-5; the D is unclear. CDR3 length: 18 amino acids. Germline V lookup: CDR1 MNHNS, CDR2 SASEGT. V was trimmed by 7 bases and J by 0 bases, leaving 24 bases between them. The CDR3 DNA is TGTGCCAGCACAGGAACAGTAGACACCCGGCCGTACCAAGAGACCCAGTACTTC. It specifies CASTGTVDTRPYQETQYF.

The CDR3 sequence: CASSSTGLAAFTDTQYF. In DNA, the CDR3 is TGTGCCAGCAGCTCAACGGGACTAGCGGCATTCACAGATACGCAGTATTTT. V is TRBV7-2 and J is TRBJ2-3, with 11 bases matching TRBD2. This CDR3 contains 17 residues. Germline values: CDR1 SGHTA, CDR2 FQGNSA. V lost 4 bases to trimming and J lost 2 bases; unmatched junction nucleotides: 8.